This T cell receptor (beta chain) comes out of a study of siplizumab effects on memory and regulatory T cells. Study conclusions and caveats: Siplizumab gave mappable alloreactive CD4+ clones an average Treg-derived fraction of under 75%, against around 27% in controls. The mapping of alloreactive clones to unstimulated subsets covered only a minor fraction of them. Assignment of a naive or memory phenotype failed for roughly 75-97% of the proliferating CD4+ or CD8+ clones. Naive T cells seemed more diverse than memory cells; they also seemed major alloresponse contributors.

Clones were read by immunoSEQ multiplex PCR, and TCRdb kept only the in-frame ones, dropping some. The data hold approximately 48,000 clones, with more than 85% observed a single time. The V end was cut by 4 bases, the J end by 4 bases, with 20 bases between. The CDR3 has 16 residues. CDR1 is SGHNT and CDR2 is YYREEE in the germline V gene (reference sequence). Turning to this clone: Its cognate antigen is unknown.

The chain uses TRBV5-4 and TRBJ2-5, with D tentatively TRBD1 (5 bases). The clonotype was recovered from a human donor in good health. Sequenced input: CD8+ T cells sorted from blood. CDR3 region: CASSLSGRARAETQYF. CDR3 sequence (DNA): TGTGCCAGCAGCCTGTCGGGCAGGGCAAGAGCAGAGACCCAGTACTTC.